This passage covers 22 T cell receptor beta chains from one sample sequenced in a study of prognosis after radiotherapy for stage I lung cancer. Genomic DNA provided the template from which TCR beta CDR3 was amplified by two-round multiplex PCR. Amplification in first-round PCR relied on primers specific to each TRBV and TRBJ gene. Each CDR3 protein is one row after TCRdb ran MiXCR on the multiplex PCR reads. The sample holds about 20,000 distinct CDR3 sequences, about 44% seen once. Material: PBMCs, obtained before or after stereotactic body radiation therapy (not recorded which). Receptor source: a donor aged 50 or older with non-small cell lung cancer.

This clonotype has at least ten counts. The chain employs TRBV10-3 and TRBJ2-1, with TRBD1 as a possible D gene (5 bases). The V end was cut by 3 bases, the J end by 0 bases, with 9 bases between. Germline lookup yields CDR1 ENHRY and CDR2 SYGVKD. This CDR3 is built from 15 residues. The CDR3 bases are TGTGCCATCAGTGAAATGACAGTCTCCTACAATGAGCAGTTCTTC. Protein product: CAISEMTVSYNEQFF.

This clonotype came up many times. The chain is built from TRBV2 and TRBJ2-1; D is possibly TRBD1 or TRBD2 (7 bases each). Germline V gene sequence: CDR1 SNHLY, CDR2 FYNNEI. The ends were cut back, 4 bases at V and 5 bases at J, with 12 bases in the middle. The CDR3 is 14 residues long. The CDR3 sequence is CASSVGGGNNEQFF. For the CDR3, the DNA is TGTGCCAGCAGTGTGGGAGGGGGCAACAATGAGCAGTTCTTC.

This clonotype appeared a single time. A far larger clone is off by one base, so a read error is likely. The rearrangement uses TRBV6-4 and TRBJ1-6, with D possibly being TRBD1 (6 bases). This CDR3 region has 15 residues. Trimming took 5 bases from V and 8 from J, leaving 16 bases between them. The germline gives CDR1 MRHNA, CDR2 SNTAGT. For the CDR3, the DNA is TGTGCCAGCAGTTATGCAGGGGACCGATATTCACCCCTCCACTTT. Amino acids: CASSYAGDRYSPLHF.

Regarding this clonotype: The junction and the germline gene differ at one end; a read error may be behind it. The chain employs TRBV24-1 and TRBJ1-4, with 8 bases matching TRBD1. CDR3 length: 14 amino acids. CDR1 KGHDR and CDR2 SFDVKD come from the germline V gene. CDR3 sequence reads: CSTSAGQANEKLFF. The CDR3 DNA sequence: TGTTCCACCTCGGCGGGACAGGCTAATGAAAAACTGTTCTTT.

The chain joins TRBV19 to TRBJ2-6, with 9 bases lining up with TRBD1. J gave up 2 bases and V 4 bases, and 12 bases lay outside the gene matches. Germline loops: CDR1 LNHDA, CDR2 SQIVND (reference sequence). CDR3 length: 19 amino acids. CDR3 nucleotide sequence: TGTGCCAGTAGTACCCCCCCCGGACAGGGGCTGGCTGGGGCCAACGTCCTGACTTTC. This gives the protein CASSTPPGQGLAGANVLTF.

This clonotype showed up many times. The rearrangement joins TRBV19 to TRBJ1-5; TRBD1 is a possible D gene (6 bases). The CDR3 consists of 15 residues. V lost 7 bases to trimming and J lost 1 base, with 14 bases between them. Germline CDR1 and CDR2: LNHDA and SQIVND (reference sequence). DNA of the CDR3: TGTGCCAGTAAACCCTTGGACAGCAGCAATCAGCCCCAGCATTTT. Translated: CASKPLDSSNQPQHF.

Ten or more counts support this clonotype. The chain combines TRBV19 with TRBJ2-1; D not resolved. CDR1 LNHDA and CDR2 SQIVND come from the germline V gene (reference sequence). Trimming cost V 4 bases and J 2 bases, with 9 bases left between them. The CDR3 has 14 amino acids. CDR3 bases: TGTGCCAGTAGTAGGCCCGAGGCCTACAATGAGCAGTTCTTC. Residues: CASSRPEAYNEQFF.

The rearrangement uses TRBV2 and TRBJ2-7; TRBD2 might be the D (5 bases). Germline CDR1 and CDR2: SNHLY and FYNNEI. V shed 3 bases and J shed 4 bases, with 16 bases lying between them. The CDR3 extends over 15 amino acids. The CDR3 spells CASSDCRILAYEQYF. The CDR3 nucleotides read TGTGCCAGCAGTGATTGTAGGATCCTAGCTTACGAGCAGTACTTC.

V usage is TRBV6-1 and J usage is TRBJ1-5; maybe TRBD1 (6 bases). Germline CDR1 MNHNS, CDR2 SASEGT. CDR3 size: 15 residues. V lost 3 bases and J lost 1, with 10 bases in between. Here the CDR3 DNA reads TGTGCCAGCAGTGACCTACAGGGAAGCAATCAGCCCCAGCATTTT. Translated, it gives CASSDLQGSNQPQHF.

Points on this clonotype: One junction end disagrees with the germline gene, perhaps due to a read error. The CDR3 nucleotides read TGTGCCATCAGTCCTAGCGGCAGTAGCTCCTACGAGCAGTACTTC. Translated: CAISPSGSSSYEQYF. This chain links TRBV6-2 or TRBV6-3 with TRBJ2-7, with 7 bases lining up with TRBD2. Germline CDR1 reads MNHEY; CDR2 reads SVGEGT. CDR3 length: 15 amino acids.

This clonotype was seen repeatedly, ten times or more. It may be a read error: a sequence one base away is much more abundant. V gene TRBV6-5 combines with J gene TRBJ2-2, with D perhaps assigned TRBD1 or TRBD2 (6 bases each). The CDR3 length is 14 residues. Germline values: CDR1 MNHEY, CDR2 SVGAGI. The CDR3 DNA reads TGTGCCAGCAGTTACGGACAGAACACCGGGGGGCTGTTTTTT. This translates into CASSYGQNTGGLFF.

The sample holds many counts of this clonotype. A much larger clonotype is one base distant, so this may be a read error. The CDR3 sequence: CASSVERPMNTEAFF. DNA of the CDR3: TGTGCCAGCAGTGTGGAGCGCCCGATGAACACTGAAGCTTTCTTT. The chain employs TRBV6-1 and TRBJ1-1, with unresolved D. Trimming removed 4 bases at V and 0 bases at J, with 12 bases between. Looked up from germline, CDR1 is MNHNS and CDR2 is SASEGT. This CDR3 comprises 15 residues.

The chain is built from TRBV19 and TRBJ2-2; D gene uncertain. V was shortened by 5 bases and J by 7 bases, with 8 bases between the two germline ends. This CDR3 is 12 amino acids long. Germline V lookup: CDR1 LNHDA, CDR2 SQIVND (reference sequence). The CDR3 spells CASSSPDGELFF. In nucleotides, the CDR3 is TGTGCCAGTAGTTCCCCTGACGGGGAGCTGTTTTTT.

This clonotype showed up many times. The rearrangement joins TRBV3-1 to TRBJ2-1; 8 nucleotides agree with TRBD2. Germline V gene sequence: CDR1 LGHDT, CDR2 YNNKEL (reference sequence). The CDR3 consists of 14 residues. Germline trimming cut 4 bases from V and 8 bases from J; bases unmatched to any gene: 7. CDR3 sequence: CASSLREGPDEQFF. In DNA form, the CDR3 reads TGTGCCAGCAGCCTCCGGGAGGGCCCGGATGAGCAGTTCTTC.

The rearrangement uses TRBV7-2 and TRBJ2-1, with D uncertain. CDR1 and CDR2 (germline): SGHTA, FQGNSA. This CDR3 has 13 amino acids. V was shortened by 2 bases and J by 5 bases, with 7 bases between the two germline ends. CDR3 sequence: CASSLWSDNEQFF. The CDR3 region has the DNA TGTGCCAGCAGCTTATGGTCCGACAATGAGCAGTTCTTC.

This clonotype showed up many times. The chain employs TRBV6-2 or TRBV6-3 and TRBJ2-1; 11 nucleotides line up with TRBD2. CDR3 length equals 17 residues. CDR1 and CDR2 (germline): MNHEY, SVGEGT. Germline trimming cut 5 bases from V and 5 bases from J; bases unmatched to any gene: 11. The CDR3 reads CASSARPSGGFNNEQFF. For the CDR3, the DNA is TGTGCCAGCAGTGCCCGCCCTAGCGGGGGGTTCAACAATGAGCAGTTCTTC.

The chain is built from TRBV12-3 or TRBV12-4 and TRBJ2-7; D remains ambiguous. The V end lost 4 bases, the J end lost 4 bases, and 14 bases lay between the germline ends. The CDR3 extends over 14 amino acids. CDR3 region: CASSSILVVYEQYF. CDR3 nucleotides: TGTGCCAGCAGTTCGATTCTGGTGGTATACGAGCAGTACTTC.

A note on this clonotype: A read error may be the cause here, since a much bigger clone is one base away. The chain has TRBV5-1 and TRBJ2-7; the D gene is possibly TRBD2 (6 bases). Germline lookup yields CDR1 SGHRS and CDR2 YFSETQ. The V and J ends lost 4 bases and 6 bases respectively, with 20 bases between them. CDR3 length: 15 residues. Here the CDR3 reads CASSMGRGGFGEQYF. The CDR3 DNA follows: TGCGCCAGCAGCATGGGACGGGGAGGTTTTGGCGAGCAGTACTTC.

This clonotype was counted many times. This chain joins TRBV28 and TRBJ2-5; TRBD1 matches 7 bases. V shed 3 bases and J 5 bases; nucleotides not matched to a gene: 3. The germline V gene encodes CDR1 MDHEN and CDR2 SYDVKM. This CDR3 spans 13 amino acids. The CDR3 DNA sequence: TGTGCCAGCAGTTTTTACAGGGGTGAGACCCAGTACTTC. This sequence encodes CASSFYRGETQYF.

The table lists this clonotype with many counts. This CDR3 reads CASNTPSDRVESGNTIYF. CDR3 DNA: TGTGCCAGCAACACACCTTCAGACAGGGTCGAATCTGGAAACACCATATATTTT. The chain is built from TRBV6-1 and TRBJ1-3; 7 bases line up with TRBD1. CDR1 and CDR2 from the germline V gene are MNHNS and SASEGT. The CDR3 has 18 amino acids. V trimming: 7 bases; J trimming: 1 base; junction bases outside the gene matches: 16.

This clonotype was found many times. This rearrangement joins TRBV28 to TRBJ2-1, with D perhaps TRBD2 (5 bases). V shed 7 bases and J shed 4 bases, with 8 bases lying between them. This CDR3 has 12 amino acids. The V gene's germline CDR1 is MDHEN and CDR2 SYDVKM. In DNA form, the CDR3 reads TGTGCCAGCACCGGGAATTACAATGAGCAGTTCTTC. This translates into CASTGNYNEQFF.

This clonotype was seen ten or more times. The chain carries TRBV20-1 and TRBJ1-2; no clear D gene. Germline CDR1 and CDR2: DFQATT and SNEGSKA (reference sequence). Trimming removed 1 base at V and 5 bases at J, with 14 bases between. The CDR3 covers 14 residues. CDR3 amino acids: CSARGTSPLYGYTF. CDR3 nucleotides: TGCAGTGCTAGAGGGACCAGCCCCCTTTATGGCTACACCTTC.